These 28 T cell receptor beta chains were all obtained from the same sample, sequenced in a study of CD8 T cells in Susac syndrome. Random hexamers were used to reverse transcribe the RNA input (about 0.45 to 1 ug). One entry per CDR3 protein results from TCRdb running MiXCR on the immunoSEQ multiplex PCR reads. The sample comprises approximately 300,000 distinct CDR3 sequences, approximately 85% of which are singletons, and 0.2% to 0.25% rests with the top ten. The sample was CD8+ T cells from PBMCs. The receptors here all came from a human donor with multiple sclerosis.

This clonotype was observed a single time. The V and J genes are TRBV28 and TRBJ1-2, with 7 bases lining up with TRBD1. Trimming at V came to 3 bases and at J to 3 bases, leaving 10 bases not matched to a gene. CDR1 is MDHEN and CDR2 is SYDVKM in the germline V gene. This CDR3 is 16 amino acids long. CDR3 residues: CASSLWTGEEDYGYTF. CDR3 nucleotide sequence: TGTGCCAGCAGTTTGTGGACAGGAGAGGAGGACTATGGCTACACCTTC.

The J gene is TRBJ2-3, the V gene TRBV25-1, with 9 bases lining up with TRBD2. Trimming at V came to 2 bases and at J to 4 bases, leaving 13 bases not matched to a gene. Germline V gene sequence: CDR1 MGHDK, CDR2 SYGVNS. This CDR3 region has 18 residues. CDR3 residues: CASSEPEWLGGRADTQYF. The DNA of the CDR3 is TGTGCCAGCAGTGAACCCGAATGGCTCGGCGGGAGGGCAGATACGCAGTATTTT.

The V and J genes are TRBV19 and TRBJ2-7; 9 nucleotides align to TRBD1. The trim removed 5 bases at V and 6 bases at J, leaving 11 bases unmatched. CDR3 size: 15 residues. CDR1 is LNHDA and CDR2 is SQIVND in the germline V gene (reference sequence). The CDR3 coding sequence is TGTGCCAGTAGTCACGGACAGGGGTTCTCGTCCGAGCAGTACTTC. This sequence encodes CASSHGQGFSSEQYF.

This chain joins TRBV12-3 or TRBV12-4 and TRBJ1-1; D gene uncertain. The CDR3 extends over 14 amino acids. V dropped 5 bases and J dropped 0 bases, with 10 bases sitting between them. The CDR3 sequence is CASSPSPVNTEAFF. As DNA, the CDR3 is TGTGCCAGCAGTCCCTCCCCAGTGAACACTGAAGCTTTCTTT.

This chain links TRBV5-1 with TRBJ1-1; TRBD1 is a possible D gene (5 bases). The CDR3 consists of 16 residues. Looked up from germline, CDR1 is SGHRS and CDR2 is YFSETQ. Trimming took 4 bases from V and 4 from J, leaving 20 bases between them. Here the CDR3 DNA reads TGCGCCAGCAGCCCGAACCGGGGGGAGGGGAGCACTGAAGCTTTCTTT. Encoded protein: CASSPNRGEGSTEAFF. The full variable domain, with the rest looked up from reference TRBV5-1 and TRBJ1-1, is KAGVTQTPRYLIKTRGQQVTLSCSPISGHRSVSWYQQTPGQGLQFLFEYFSETQRNKGNFPGRFSGRQFSNSRSEMNVSTLELGDSALYLCASSPNRGEGSTEAFFGQGTRLTVV.

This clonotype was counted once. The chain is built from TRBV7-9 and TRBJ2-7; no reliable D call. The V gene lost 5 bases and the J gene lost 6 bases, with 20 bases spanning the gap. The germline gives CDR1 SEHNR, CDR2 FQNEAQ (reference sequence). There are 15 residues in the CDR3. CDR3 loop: CASSLGWVGFVEQYF. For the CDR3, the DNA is TGTGCCAGCAGCCTCGGGTGGGTGGGGTTCGTCGAGCAGTACTTC. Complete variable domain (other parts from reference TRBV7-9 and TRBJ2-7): DTGVSQNPRHKITKRGQNVTFRCDPISEHNRLYWYRQTLGQGPEFLTYFQNEAQLEKSRLLSDRFSAERPKGSFSTLEIQRTEQGDSAMYLCASSLGWVGFVEQYFGPGTRLTVT.

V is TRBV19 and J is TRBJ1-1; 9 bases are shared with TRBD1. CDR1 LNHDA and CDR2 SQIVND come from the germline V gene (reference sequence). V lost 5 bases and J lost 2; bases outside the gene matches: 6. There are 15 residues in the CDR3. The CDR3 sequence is CASSYYTGGNTEAFF. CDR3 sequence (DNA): TGTGCCAGTAGTTATTACACAGGGGGCAACACTGAAGCTTTCTTT.

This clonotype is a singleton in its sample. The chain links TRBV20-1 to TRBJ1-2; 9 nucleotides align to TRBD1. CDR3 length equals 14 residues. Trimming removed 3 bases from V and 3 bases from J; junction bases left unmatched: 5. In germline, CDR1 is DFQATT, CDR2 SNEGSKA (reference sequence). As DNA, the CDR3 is TGCAGTGCTAGGGGACAGGGAAGAGACTATGGCTACACCTTC. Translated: CSARGQGRDYGYTF.

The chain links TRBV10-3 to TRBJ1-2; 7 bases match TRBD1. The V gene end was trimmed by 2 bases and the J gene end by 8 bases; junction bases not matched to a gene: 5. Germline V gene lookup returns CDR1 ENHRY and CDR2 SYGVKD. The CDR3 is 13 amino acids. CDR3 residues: CAISEGGGYGYTF. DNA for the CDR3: TGTGCCATCAGTGAGGGAGGGGGCTACGGCTACACCTTC.

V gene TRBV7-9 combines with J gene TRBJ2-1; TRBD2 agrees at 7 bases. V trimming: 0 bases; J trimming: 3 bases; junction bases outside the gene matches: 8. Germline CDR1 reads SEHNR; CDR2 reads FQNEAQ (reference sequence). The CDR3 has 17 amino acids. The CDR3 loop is CASSLAMAGEGYNEQFF. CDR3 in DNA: TGTGCCAGCAGCTTAGCGATGGCGGGAGAGGGCTACAATGAGCAGTTCTTC.

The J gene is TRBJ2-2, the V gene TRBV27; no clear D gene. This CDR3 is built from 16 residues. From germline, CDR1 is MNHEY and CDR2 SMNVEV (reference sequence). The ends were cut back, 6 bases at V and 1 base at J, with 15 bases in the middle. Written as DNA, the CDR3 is TGTGCCAGCAGCAACCTGCTCGGATTGAACACCGGGGAGCTGTTTTTT. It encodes CASSNLLGLNTGELFF.

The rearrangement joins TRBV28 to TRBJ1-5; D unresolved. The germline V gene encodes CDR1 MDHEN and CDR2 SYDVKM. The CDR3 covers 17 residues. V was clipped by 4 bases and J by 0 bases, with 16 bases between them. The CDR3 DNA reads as TGTGCCAGCAGTTCCCCGGGGTCCAGAATTAGCAATCAGCCCCAGCATTTT. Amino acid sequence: CASSSPGSRISNQPQHF.

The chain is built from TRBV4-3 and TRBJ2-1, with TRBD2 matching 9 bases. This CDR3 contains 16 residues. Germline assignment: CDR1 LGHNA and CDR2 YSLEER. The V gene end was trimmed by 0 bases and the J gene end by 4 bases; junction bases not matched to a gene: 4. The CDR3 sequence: CASSQEWGLAYNEQFF. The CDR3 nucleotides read TGCGCCAGCAGCCAAGAATGGGGACTAGCATACAATGAGCAGTTCTTC.

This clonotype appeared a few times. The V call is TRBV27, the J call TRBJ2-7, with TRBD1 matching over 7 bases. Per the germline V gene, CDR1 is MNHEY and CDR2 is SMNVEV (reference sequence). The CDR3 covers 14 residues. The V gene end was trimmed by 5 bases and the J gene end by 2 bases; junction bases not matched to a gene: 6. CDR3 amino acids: CASSPDRVAYEQYF. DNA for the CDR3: TGTGCCAGCAGTCCCGACAGGGTTGCCTACGAGCAGTACTTC.

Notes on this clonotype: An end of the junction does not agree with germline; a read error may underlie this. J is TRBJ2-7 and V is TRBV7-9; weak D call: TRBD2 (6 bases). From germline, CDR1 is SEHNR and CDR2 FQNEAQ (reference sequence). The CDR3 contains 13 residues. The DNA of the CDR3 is TGTGCCAGCAGCTTAGTGGGCTTGGGTCAGCGGGACTTC. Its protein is CASSLVGLGQRDF.

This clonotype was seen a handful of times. CDR3 in DNA: TGTGCCAGCAGTGAAGTCGCGGTGGATTCCTACGAGCAGTACTTC. Its translation is CASSEVAVDSYEQYF. This sequence joins TRBV2 and TRBJ2-7; no definite D call. V lost 1 base and J lost 1, with 11 bases in between. CDR1 and CDR2 (germline): SNHLY, FYNNEI. The CDR3 covers 15 residues.

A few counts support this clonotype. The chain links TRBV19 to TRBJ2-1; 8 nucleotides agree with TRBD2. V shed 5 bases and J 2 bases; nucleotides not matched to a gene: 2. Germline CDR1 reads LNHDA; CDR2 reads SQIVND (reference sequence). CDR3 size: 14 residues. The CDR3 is CASSQLAAYNEQFF. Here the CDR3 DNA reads TGTGCCAGTAGTCAACTAGCGGCCTACAATGAGCAGTTCTTC.

CDR3 bases: TGTGCCAGCAGCTTAACCTTTTTGAACACTGAAGCTTTCTTT. Translated: CASSLTFLNTEAFF. This chain joins TRBV7-2 and TRBJ1-1; D is undetermined. The germline V gene has CDR1 SGHTA and CDR2 FQGNSA. V lost 2 bases and J 0 bases, leaving 7 bases between the germline ends. The CDR3 contains 14 residues.

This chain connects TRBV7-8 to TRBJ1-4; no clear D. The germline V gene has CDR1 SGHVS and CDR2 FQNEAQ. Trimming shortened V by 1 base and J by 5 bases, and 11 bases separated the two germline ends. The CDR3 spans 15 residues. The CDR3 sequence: CASSLGGNFNEKLFF. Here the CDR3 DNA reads TGTGCCAGCAGCTTAGGCGGTAACTTCAATGAAAAACTGTTTTTT. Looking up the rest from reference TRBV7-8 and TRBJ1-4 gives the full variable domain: GAGVSQSPRYKVAKRGQDVALRCDPISGHVSLFWYQQALGQGPEFLTYFQNEAQLDKSGLPSDRFFAERPEGSVSTLKIQRTQQEDSAVYLCASSLGGNFNEKLFFGSGTQLSVL.

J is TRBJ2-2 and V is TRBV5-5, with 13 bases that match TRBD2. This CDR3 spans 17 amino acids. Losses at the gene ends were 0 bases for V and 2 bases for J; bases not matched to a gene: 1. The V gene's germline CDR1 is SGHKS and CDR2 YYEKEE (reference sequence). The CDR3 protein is CASSLGLAGGNTGELFF. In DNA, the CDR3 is TGTGCCAGCAGCTTGGGACTAGCGGGAGGAAACACCGGGGAGCTGTTTTTT.

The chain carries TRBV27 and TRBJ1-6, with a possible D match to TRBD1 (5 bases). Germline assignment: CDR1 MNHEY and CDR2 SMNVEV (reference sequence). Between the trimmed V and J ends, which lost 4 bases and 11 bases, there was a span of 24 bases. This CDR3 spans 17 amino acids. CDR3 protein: CASSSLRWGQASPPLHF. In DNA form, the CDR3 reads TGTGCCAGCAGTTCCCTTCGATGGGGCCAGGCTAGTCCACCCCTCCACTTT.

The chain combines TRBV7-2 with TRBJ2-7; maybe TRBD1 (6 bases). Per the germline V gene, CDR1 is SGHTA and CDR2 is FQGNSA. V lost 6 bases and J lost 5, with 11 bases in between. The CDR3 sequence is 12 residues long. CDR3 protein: CASRRGTHEQYF. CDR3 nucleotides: TGTGCCAGCAGGAGGGGGACCCACGAGCAGTACTTC.

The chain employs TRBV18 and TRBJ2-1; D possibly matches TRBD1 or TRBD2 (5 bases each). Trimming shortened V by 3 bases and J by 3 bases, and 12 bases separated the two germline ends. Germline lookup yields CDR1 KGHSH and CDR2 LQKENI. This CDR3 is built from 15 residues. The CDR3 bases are TGTGCCAGCTCACCCCCCGGGGACCACTACAATGAGCAGTTCTTC. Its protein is CASSPPGDHYNEQFF.

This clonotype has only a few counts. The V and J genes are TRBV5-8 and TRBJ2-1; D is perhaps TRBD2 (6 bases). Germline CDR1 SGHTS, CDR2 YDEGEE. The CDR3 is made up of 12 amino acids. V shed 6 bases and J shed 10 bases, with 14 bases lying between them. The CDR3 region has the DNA TGTGCCAGCACCCGGGGACTCGGGGAGCAGTTCTTC. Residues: CASTRGLGEQFF.

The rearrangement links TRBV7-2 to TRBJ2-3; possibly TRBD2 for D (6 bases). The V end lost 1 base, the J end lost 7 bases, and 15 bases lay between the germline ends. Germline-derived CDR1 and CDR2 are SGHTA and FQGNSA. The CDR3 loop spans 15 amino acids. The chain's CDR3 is CASSLGTTRANTQYF. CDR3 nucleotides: TGTGCCAGCAGCTTAGGGACTACCAGGGCAAATACGCAGTATTTT.

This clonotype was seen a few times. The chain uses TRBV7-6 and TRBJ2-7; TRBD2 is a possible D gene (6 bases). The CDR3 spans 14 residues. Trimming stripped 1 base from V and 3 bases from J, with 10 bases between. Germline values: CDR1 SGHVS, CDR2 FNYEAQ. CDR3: CASSLGLGRYEQYF. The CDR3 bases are TGTGCCAGCAGCTTAGGACTAGGGCGCTACGAGCAGTACTTC. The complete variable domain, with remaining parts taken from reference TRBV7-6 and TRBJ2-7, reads GAGVSQSPRYKVTKRGQDVALRCDPISGHVSLYWYRQALGQGPEFLTYFNYEAQQDKSGLPNDRFSAERPEGSISTLTIQRTEQRDSAMYRCASSLGLGRYEQYFGPGTRLTVT.

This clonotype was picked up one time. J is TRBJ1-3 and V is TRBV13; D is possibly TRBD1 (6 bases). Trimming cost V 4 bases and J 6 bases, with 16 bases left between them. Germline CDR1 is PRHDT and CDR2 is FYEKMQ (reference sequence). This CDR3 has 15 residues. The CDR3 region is CASSYRTDPENTIYF. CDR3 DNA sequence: TGTGCCAGCAGCTACAGGACAGACCCAGAAAACACCATATATTTT.

CDR3 in DNA: TGTGCCAGCAGCTTGGCCGATGCGAAGGGCTACACCTTC. Its translation: CASSLADAKGYTF. The rearrangement uses TRBV11-1 and TRBJ1-2; no firm D call. The CDR3 is made up of 13 amino acids. Trimming cost V 3 bases and J 8 bases, with 13 bases left between them. CDR1 and CDR2 (germline): SGHAT, FQDESV (reference sequence). Drawing the rest from reference TRBV11-1 and TRBJ1-2, the complete variable domain is EAEVAQSPRYKITEKSQAVAFWCDPISGHATLYWYRQILGQGPELLVQFQDESVVDDSQLPKDRFSAERLKGVDSTLKIQPAELGDSAMYLCASSLADAKGYTFGSGTRLTVV.